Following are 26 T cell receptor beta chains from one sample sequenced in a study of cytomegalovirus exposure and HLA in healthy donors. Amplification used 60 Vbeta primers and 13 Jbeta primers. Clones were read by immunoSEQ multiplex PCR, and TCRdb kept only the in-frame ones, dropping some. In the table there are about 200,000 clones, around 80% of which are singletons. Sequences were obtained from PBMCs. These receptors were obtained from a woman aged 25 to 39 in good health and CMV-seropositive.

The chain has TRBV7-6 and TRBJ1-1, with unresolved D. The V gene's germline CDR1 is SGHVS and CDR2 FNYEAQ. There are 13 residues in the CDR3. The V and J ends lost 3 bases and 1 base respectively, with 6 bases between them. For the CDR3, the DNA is TGTGCCAGCAGCTTTGAACAGAACACTGAAGCTTTCTTT. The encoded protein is CASSFEQNTEAFF.

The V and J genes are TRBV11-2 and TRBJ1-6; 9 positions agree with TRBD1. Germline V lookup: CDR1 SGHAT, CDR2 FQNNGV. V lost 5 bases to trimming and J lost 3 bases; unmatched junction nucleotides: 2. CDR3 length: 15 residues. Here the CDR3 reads CASSGGQGYNSPLHF. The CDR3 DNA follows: TGTGCCAGCAGCGGGGGACAGGGCTATAATTCACCCCTCCACTTT.

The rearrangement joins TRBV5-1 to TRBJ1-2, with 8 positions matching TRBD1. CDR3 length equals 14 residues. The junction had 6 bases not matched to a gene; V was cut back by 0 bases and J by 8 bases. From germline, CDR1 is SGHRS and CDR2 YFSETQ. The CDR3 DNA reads TGCGCCAGCAGCTTGGCCCAGGGGGCAGGCGGCTACACCTTC. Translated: CASSLAQGAGGYTF. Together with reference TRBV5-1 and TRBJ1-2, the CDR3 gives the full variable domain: KAGVTQTPRYLIKTRGQQVTLSCSPISGHRSVSWYQQTPGQGLQFLFEYFSETQRNKGNFPGRFSGRQFSNSRSEMNVSTLELGDSALYLCASSLAQGAGGYTFGSGTRLTVV.

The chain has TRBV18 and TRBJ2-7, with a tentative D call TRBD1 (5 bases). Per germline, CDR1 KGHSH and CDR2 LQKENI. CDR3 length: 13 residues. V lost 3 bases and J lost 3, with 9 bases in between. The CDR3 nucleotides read TGTGCCAGCTCACCGCCAGGGAACTACGAGCAGTACTTC. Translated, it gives CASSPPGNYEQYF.

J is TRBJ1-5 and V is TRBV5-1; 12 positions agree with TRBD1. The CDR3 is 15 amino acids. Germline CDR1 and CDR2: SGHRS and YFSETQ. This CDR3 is CAPHQGQGADQPQHF. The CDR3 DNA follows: TGCGCTCCTCACCAGGGACAGGGGGCAGATCAGCCCCAGCATTTT.

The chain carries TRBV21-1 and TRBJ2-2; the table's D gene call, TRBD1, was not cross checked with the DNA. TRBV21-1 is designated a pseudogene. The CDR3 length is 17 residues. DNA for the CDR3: TGTGCCAGCAGCCTTAGCCTGAACAGGGGGAACACCGGGGAGCTGTTTTTT. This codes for CASSLSLNRGNTGELFF.

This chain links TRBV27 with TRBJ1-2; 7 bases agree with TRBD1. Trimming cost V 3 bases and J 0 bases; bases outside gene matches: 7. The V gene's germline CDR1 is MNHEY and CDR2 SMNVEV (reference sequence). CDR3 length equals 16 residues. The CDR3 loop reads CASSFYRGHTNYGYTF. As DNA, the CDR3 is TGTGCCAGCAGTTTTTACAGGGGACATACTAACTATGGCTACACCTTC.

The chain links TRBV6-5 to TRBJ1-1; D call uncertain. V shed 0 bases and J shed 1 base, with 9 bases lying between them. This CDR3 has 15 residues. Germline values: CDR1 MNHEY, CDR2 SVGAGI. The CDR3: CASSYSVTANTEAFF. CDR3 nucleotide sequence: TGTGCCAGCAGTTACTCGGTAACAGCGAACACTGAAGCTTTCTTT.

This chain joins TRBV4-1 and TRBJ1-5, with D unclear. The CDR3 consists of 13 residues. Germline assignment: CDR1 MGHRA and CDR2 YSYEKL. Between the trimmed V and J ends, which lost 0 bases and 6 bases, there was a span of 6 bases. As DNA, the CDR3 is TGCGCCAGCAGCCAAGATTTATCTCAGCCCCAGCATTTT. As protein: CASSQDLSQPQHF.

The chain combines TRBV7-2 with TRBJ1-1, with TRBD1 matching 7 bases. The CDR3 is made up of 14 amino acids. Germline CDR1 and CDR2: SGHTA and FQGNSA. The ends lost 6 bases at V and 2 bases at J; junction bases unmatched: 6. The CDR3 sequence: CASRITGANTEAFF. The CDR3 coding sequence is TGTGCCAGCAGAATAACAGGGGCAAACACTGAAGCTTTCTTT.

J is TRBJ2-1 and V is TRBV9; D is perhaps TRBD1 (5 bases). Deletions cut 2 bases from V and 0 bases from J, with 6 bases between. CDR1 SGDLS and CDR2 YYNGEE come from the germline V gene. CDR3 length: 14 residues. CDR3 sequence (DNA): TGTGCCAGCAGCGTCCAGGGCTCCTACAATGAGCAGTTCTTC. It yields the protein CASSVQGSYNEQFF.

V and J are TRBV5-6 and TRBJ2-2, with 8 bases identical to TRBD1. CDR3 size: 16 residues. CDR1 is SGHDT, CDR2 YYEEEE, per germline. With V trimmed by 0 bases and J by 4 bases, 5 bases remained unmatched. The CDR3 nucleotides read TGTGCCAGCAGCTTGGCTGCCAGGGGGCCCACCGGGGAGCTGTTTTTT. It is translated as CASSLAARGPTGELFF. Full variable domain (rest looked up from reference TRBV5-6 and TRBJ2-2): DAGVTQSPTHLIKTRGQQVTLRCSPKSGHDTVSWYQQALGQGPQFIFQYYEEEERQRGNFPDRFSGHQFPNYSSELNVNALLLGDSALYLCASSLAARGPTGELFFGEGSRLTVL.

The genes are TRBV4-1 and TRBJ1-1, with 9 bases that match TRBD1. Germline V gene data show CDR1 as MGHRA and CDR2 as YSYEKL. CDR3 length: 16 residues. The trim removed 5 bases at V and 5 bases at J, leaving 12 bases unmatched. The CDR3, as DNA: TGCGCCAGCAGCGTCCGGTCCGGGACAGGGAGGACTGAAGCTTTCTTT. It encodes CASSVRSGTGRTEAFF.

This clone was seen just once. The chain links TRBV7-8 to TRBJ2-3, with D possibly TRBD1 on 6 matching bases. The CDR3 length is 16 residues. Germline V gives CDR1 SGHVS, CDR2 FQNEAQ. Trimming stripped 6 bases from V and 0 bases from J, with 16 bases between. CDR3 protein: CASRYYRAASTDTQYF. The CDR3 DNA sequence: TGTGCCAGCAGATACTACAGGGCGGCAAGCACAGATACGCAGTATTTT.

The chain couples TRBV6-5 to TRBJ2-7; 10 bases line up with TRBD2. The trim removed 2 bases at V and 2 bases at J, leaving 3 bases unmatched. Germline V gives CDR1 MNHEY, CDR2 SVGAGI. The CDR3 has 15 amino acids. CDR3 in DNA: TGTGCCAGCAGTTACGCTGGACTAGCGGCCTACGAGCAGTACTTC. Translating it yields CASSYAGLAAYEQYF.

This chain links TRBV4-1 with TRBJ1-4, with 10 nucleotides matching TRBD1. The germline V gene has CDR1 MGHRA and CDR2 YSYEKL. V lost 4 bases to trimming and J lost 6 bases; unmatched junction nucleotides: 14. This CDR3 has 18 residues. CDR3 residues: CASSLRFPDRGWDEKLFF. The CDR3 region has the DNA TGCGCCAGCAGCCTCAGATTCCCGGACAGGGGGTGGGATGAAAAACTGTTTTTT.

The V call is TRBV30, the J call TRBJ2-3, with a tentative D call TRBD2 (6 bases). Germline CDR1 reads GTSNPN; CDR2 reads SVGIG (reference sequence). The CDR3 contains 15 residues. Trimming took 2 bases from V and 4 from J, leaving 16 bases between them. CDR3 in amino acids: CAWSRSGDLADTQYF. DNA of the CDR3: TGTGCCTGGAGTAGGTCGGGAGATCTTGCAGATACGCAGTATTTT.

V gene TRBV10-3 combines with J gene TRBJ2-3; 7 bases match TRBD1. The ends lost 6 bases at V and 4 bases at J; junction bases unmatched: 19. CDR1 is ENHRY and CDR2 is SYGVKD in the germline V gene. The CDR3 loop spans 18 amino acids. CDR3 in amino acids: CAIRGSSVRDRGPDTQYF. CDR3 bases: TGTGCCATCAGGGGTTCTTCTGTACGGGACAGAGGGCCAGATACGCAGTATTTT.

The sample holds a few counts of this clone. CDR3 sequence: CAISETSGITYEQYF. DNA for the CDR3: TGTGCCATCAGTGAGACTAGCGGAATTACCTACGAGCAGTACTTC. This chain uses TRBV10-3 with TRBJ2-7, with 8 bases matching TRBD2. Trimming cost V 2 bases and J 2 bases; bases outside gene matches: 5. Germline CDR1 ENHRY, CDR2 SYGVKD. The CDR3 runs to 15 residues.

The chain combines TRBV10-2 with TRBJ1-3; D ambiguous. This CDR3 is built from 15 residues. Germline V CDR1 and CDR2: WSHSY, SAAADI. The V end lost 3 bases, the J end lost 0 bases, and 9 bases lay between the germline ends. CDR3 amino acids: CASSETRLSGNTIYF. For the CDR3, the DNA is TGCGCCAGCAGTGAAACACGCCTCTCTGGAAACACCATATATTTT.

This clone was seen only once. CDR3 coding DNA: TGTGCCAGCAGTTTCCGGACAGGAGAAGCTTTCTTT. It is translated as CASSFRTGEAFF. The chain joins TRBV5-5 to TRBJ1-1, with 7 nucleotides matching TRBD1. V lost 5 bases and J lost 8; bases outside the gene matches: 6. The germline CDR1 and CDR2 sequences are SGHKS and YYEKEE (reference sequence). The CDR3 runs 12 residues.

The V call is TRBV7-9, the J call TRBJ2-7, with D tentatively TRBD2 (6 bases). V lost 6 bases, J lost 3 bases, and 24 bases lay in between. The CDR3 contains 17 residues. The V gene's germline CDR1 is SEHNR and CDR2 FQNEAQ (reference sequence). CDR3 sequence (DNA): TGTGCCAGCAGTACTACATCGGGGGACTCCTTAGGCTACGAGCAGTACTTC. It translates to CASSTTSGDSLGYEQYF.

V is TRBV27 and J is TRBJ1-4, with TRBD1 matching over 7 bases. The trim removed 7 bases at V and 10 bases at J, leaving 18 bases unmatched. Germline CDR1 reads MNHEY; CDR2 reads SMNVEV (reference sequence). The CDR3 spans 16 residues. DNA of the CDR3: TGTGCCAGCACCCCGGGGCAGGGGCAGGGGGACCGAAAACTGTTTTTT. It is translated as CASTPGQGQGDRKLFF.

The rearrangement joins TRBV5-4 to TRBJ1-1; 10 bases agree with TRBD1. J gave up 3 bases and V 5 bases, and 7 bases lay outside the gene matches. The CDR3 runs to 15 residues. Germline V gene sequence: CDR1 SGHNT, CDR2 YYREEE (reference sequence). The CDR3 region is CASSSGQGVDTEAFF. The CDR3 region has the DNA TGTGCCAGCAGTTCCGGACAGGGGGTAGACACTGAAGCTTTCTTT.

The CDR3 nucleotides read TGTGCCAGCAGTTCCCTCCCATCACAGGAAGCTTTCTTT. Translated: CASSSLPSQEAFF. This chain joins TRBV13 and TRBJ1-1; D not resolved. The CDR3 consists of 13 residues. Trimming removed 6 bases from V and 8 bases from J, with 16 bases in between. Germline-derived CDR1 and CDR2 are PRHDT and FYEKMQ (reference sequence). Using reference TRBV13 and TRBJ1-1 for the parts outside the CDR3, the full variable domain is AAGVIQSPRHLIKEKRETATLKCYPIPRHDTVYWYQQGPGQDPQFLISFYEKMQSDKGSIPDRFSAQQFSDYHSELNMSSLELGDSALYFCASSSLPSQEAFFGQGTRLTVV.

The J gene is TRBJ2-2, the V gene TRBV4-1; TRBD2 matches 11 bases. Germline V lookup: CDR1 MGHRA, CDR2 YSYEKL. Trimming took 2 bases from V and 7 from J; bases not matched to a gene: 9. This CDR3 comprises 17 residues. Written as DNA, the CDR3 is TGCGCCAGCAGCCAACCCCCAGTAGCGGGAGGGCGCGGGGAGCTGTTTTTT. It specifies CASSQPPVAGGRGELFF.